The 13 T cell receptor beta chains presented below share a single source sample, sequenced in a study of T cells in localized non-small cell lung cancer. Some clones are missing from TCRdb's copy, which holds only in-frame ones; the method was immunoSEQ multiplex PCR. Altogether around 34,000 clones are present, 90% to 95% being singletons, with the ten largest covering 6.5% to 10%. Sequenced here: peripheral blood, sampled before any cancer treatment. The receptors were sampled from an older female donor with stage I lung adenocarcinoma.

The chain is built from TRBV28 and TRBJ2-1; possible D gene TRBD2, 5 bases. Germline loops: CDR1 MDHEN, CDR2 SYDVKM. The CDR3 sequence is 14 residues long. V was pared by 8 bases and J by 6 bases, with 17 bases between. The CDR3 region has the DNA TGTGCCAGCCGGGTCCTAGCACCATCCAATGAGCAGTTCTTC. Amino acid sequence: CASRVLAPSNEQFF.

The gene calls are TRBV28 and TRBJ1-1; weak D call: TRBD1 (5 bases). The CDR3 totals 16 residues. The V gene's germline CDR1 is MDHEN and CDR2 SYDVKM. V gave up 8 bases and J gave up 6 bases, with 25 bases separating them. In DNA, the CDR3 is TGTGCCAGCCTGAGCAGGGTGGGAGGTGTAGGCGCTGAAGCTTTCTTT. Translation: CASLSRVGGVGAEAFF.

This rearrangement joins TRBV7-2 to TRBJ2-5; D gene uncertain. This CDR3 spans 13 amino acids. Germline V gene sequence: CDR1 SGHTA, CDR2 FQGNSA. V was trimmed by 4 bases and J by 5 bases, leaving 11 bases between them. Here the CDR3 reads CASSWTDGETQYF. The CDR3 coding sequence is TGTGCCAGCAGCTGGACGGACGGGGAGACCCAGTACTTC.

The chain links TRBV27 to TRBJ1-1; 8 nucleotides match TRBD1. The germline CDR1 and CDR2 sequences are MNHEY and SMNVEV (reference sequence). There are 15 residues in the CDR3. The trim removed 3 bases at V and 1 base at J, leaving 4 bases unmatched. The CDR3 DNA reads TGTGCCAGCAGTTTTGCCGGGACAGGGAACACTGAAGCTTTCTTT. The encoded protein is CASSFAGTGNTEAFF.

The rearrangement joins TRBV7-9 to TRBJ2-5; 7 bases line up with TRBD1. The CDR3 is 15 residues long. The germline V gene has CDR1 SEHNR and CDR2 FQNEAQ (reference sequence). V gave up 3 bases and J gave up 2 bases; unmatched junction bases: 6. CDR3 in DNA: TGTGCCAGCAGCTTCCCCCTGGGACAGCAAGAGACCCAGTACTTC. This translates into CASSFPLGQQETQYF.

The chain uses TRBV5-1 and TRBJ1-6; no clear D. Germline assignment: CDR1 SGHRS and CDR2 YFSETQ. The CDR3 is made up of 15 amino acids. The ends were cut back, 2 bases at V and 0 bases at J, with 6 bases in the middle. The CDR3 region is CASSLPSSYNSPLHF. The CDR3 nucleotides read TGCGCCAGCAGCTTACCGAGCTCCTATAATTCACCCCTCCACTTT.

The chain uses TRBV7-2 and TRBJ2-1; the D gene could be TRBD1 or TRBD2 (5 bases each). The CDR3 is 14 amino acids. Between the trimmed V and J ends, which lost 5 bases and 1 base, there was a span of 9 bases. CDR1 and CDR2 (germline): SGHTA, FQGNSA. CDR3 nucleotides: TGTGCCAGCAGCCGGGACGGATCCTACAATGAGCAGTTCTTC. This translates into CASSRDGSYNEQFF.

The sample holds one count of this clone. The genes are TRBV9 and TRBJ1-2, with D unresolved. CDR1 and CDR2 from the germline V gene are SGDLS and YYNGEE. V was cut by 3 bases and J by 3 bases, with 21 bases left in between. The CDR3 contains 17 residues. The CDR3 coding sequence is TGTGCCAGCAGCGCCACAAAGGGCTCCACGGGAGACTATGGCTACACCTTC. Translating gives CASSATKGSTGDYGYTF.

A word on this clone: In the same sample, other DNA sequences code for this CDR3. This chain uses TRBV18 with TRBJ1-5, with D perhaps TRBD1 (5 bases). The CDR3 contains 15 residues. Germline CDR1 reads KGHSH; CDR2 reads LQKENI. V lost 3 bases and J lost 0, with 9 bases in between. The CDR3 nucleotides are TGTGCCAGCTCACCGCAGGGTTATAGCAATCAGCCCCAGCATTTT. It yields the protein CASSPQGYSNQPQHF.

The chain has TRBV4-1 and TRBJ1-1, with a possible D match to TRBD1 (5 bases). This CDR3 has 17 residues. With 1 base removed from V and 1 base from J, the gap between germline ends came to 16 bases. Germline loops: CDR1 MGHRA, CDR2 YSYEKL. In nucleotides, the CDR3 is TGCGCCAGCAGCCAAGGGGTACTGGGACGGAAGAACACTGAAGCTTTCTTT. This encodes CASSQGVLGRKNTEAFF.

The chain links TRBV18 to TRBJ2-2, with D possibly being TRBD1 or TRBD2 (5 bases each). Germline V CDR1 and CDR2: KGHSH, LQKENI. The CDR3 sequence is 13 residues long. Trimming removed 2 bases from V and 6 bases from J, with 7 bases in between. For the CDR3, the DNA is TGTGCCAGCTCACCATTGGGGGCCGGGGAGCTGTTTTTT. Translating it yields CASSPLGAGELFF.

The chain links TRBV19 to TRBJ1-2, with D maybe TRBD1 (6 bases). In germline, CDR1 is LNHDA, CDR2 SQIVND (reference sequence). The CDR3 runs to 15 residues. The V and J ends lost 3 bases and 7 bases respectively, with 18 bases between them. The CDR3 is CASSMVGGAGFGYTF. CDR3 nucleotide sequence: TGTGCCAGTAGTATGGTCGGGGGCGCGGGTTTTGGCTACACCTTC. Full variable domain (missing parts from reference TRBV19 and TRBJ1-2): DGGITQSPKYLFRKEGQNVTLSCEQNLNHDAMYWYRQDPGQGLRLIYYSQIVNDFQKGDIAEGYSVSREKKESFPLTVTSAQKNPTAFYLCASSMVGGAGFGYTFGSGTRLTVV.

CDR3 in DNA: TGTGCCAGCAGAGGCCCGGGATTGAACACCGGGGAGCTGTTTTTT. Residues: CASRGPGLNTGELFF. This chain connects TRBV7-9 to TRBJ2-2; a possible D gene is TRBD2 (5 bases). Per the germline V gene, CDR1 is SEHNR and CDR2 is FQNEAQ (reference sequence). The CDR3 spans 15 residues. With 6 bases removed from V and 1 base from J, the gap between germline ends came to 12 bases.